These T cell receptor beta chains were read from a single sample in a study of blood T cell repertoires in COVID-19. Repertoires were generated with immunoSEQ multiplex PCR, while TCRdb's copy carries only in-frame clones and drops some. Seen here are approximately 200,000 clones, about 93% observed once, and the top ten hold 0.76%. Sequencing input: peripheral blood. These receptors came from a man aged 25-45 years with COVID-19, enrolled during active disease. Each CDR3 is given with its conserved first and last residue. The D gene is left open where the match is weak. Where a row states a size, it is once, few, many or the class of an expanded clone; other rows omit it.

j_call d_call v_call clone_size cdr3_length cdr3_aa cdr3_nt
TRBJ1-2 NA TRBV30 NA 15 CAWSLRDSRRAGYTF TGTGCCTGGAGTCTCCGGGACTCTCGAAGGGCTGGCTACACCTTC
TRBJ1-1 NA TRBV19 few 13 CASSHNTPTEAFF TGTGCCAGTTCCCATAATACTCCCACTGAAGCTTTCTTT
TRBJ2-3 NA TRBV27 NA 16 CASSYVSTSYADTQYF TGTGCCAGCAGTTACGTCTCGACTAGTTACGCAGATACGCAGTATTTT
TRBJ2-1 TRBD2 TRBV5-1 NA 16 CASSSTSGGLFNEQFF TGCGCCAGCAGCTCGACTAGCGGGGGGTTGTTCAATGAGCAGTTCTTC
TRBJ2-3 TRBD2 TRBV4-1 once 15 CASSQTSGGTDTQYF TGCGCCAGCAGCCAAACTAGCGGGGGTACAGATACGCAGTATTTT
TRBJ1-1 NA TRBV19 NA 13 CASSRDRNTEAFF TGTGCCAGTAGTAGAGACAGGAACACTGAAGCTTTCTTT
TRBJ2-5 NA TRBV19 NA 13 CASSINRDETQYF TGTGCCAGTAGTATAAACAGGGACGAGACCCAGTACTTC
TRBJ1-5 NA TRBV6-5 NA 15 CASRPPGMGNQPQHF TGTGCCAGCAGGCCCCCAGGCATGGGCAATCAGCCCCAGCATTTT
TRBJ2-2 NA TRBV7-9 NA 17 CASSLLGSRGNTGELFF TGTGCCAGCAGCTTATTGGGGAGCCGGGGGAACACCGGGGAGCTGTTTTTT
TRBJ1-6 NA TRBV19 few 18 CASSIWVNREGKDSPLHF TGTGCCAGTAGTATCTGGGTGAATCGGGAGGGAAAGGATTCACCCCTCCACTTT
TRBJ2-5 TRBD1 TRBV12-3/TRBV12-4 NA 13 CASSTGEWETQYF TGTGCCAGCAGTACAGGGGAGTGGGAGACCCAGTACTTC
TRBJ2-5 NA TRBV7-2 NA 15 CASSLVGVNRETQYF TGTGCCAGCAGCTTAGTCGGGGTAAATAGAGAGACCCAGTACTTC
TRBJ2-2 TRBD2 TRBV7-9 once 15 CASSFGLAPSGELFF TGTGCCAGCAGCTTTGGACTAGCACCTTCAGGGGAGCTGTTTTTT
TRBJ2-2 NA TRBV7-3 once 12 CASSPESGELFF TGTGCCAGCAGCCCCGAGTCCGGGGAGCTGTTTTTT
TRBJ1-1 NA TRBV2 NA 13 CASSERQGLSTLF TGTGCCAGCAGTGAACGGCAGGGCTTAAGTACTCTCTTT
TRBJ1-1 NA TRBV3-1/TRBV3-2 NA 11 CASSLQTEAFF TGTGCCAGCAGTCTACAGACTGAAGCTTTCTTT
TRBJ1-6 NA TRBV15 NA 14 CATSRGGEGSPLHF TGTGCCACCAGCAGAGGCGGGGAGGGTTCACCCCTCCACTTT
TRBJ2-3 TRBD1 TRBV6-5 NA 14 CASTGTGGRDTQYF TGTGCCTCAACCGGGACAGGGGGCCGAGATACGCAGTATTTT
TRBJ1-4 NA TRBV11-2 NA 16 CASSLGGGAQNEKLFF TGTGCCAGCAGCTTAGGCGGCGGGGCACAGAATGAAAAACTGTTTTTT
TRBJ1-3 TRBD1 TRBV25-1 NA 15 CASSPSQGASYTIYF TGTGCCAGCAGTCCTTCACAGGGGGCCTCATACACCATATATTTT